Below are 10 T cell receptor beta chains sequenced from a single sample in a study of cytomegalovirus exposure and HLA in healthy donors. PCR used 60 Vbeta primers and 13 Jbeta primers. Libraries were prepared by immunoSEQ multiplex PCR; TCRdb keeps only in-frame clonotypes and omits some of them. The sample records about 100,000 clones, around 77% being singletons. Specimen: PBMCs. The receptors shown here come from a man aged 25 to 45 in good health and CMV-seronegative.

The rearrangement joins TRBV9 to TRBJ1-6; possibly TRBD1 for D (6 bases). This CDR3 has 17 amino acids. Deletions cut 5 bases from V and 0 bases from J, with 15 bases between. The germline gives CDR1 SGDLS, CDR2 YYNGEE. The CDR3 DNA is TGTGCCAGCAGAGCCGCAGGGGCGAGCTCCTATAATTCACCCCTCCACTTT. Translation gives CASRAAGASSYNSPLHF.

This rearrangement joins TRBV5-1 to TRBJ2-1, with a tentative D call TRBD1 (5 bases). This CDR3 has 13 amino acids. Deletions cut 4 bases from V and 2 bases from J, with 7 bases between. CDR1 is SGHRS, CDR2 YFSETQ, per germline. The CDR3 DNA is TGCGCCAGCAGCCCGGACACCTACAATGAGCAGTTCTTC. Translation gives CASSPDTYNEQFF.

The rearrangement joins TRBV4-1 to TRBJ1-2, with TRBD1 identical over 7 bases. Germline loops: CDR1 MGHRA, CDR2 YSYEKL. Trimming at V came to 1 base and at J to 5 bases, leaving 7 bases not matched to a gene. The CDR3 runs to 15 residues. The DNA for the CDR3 is TGCGCCAGCAGCCAAGGGGACAGCTCTATGTATGGCTACACCTTC. This codes for CASSQGDSSMYGYTF.

In its sample, this clone was seen a few times. The chain is built from TRBV6-5 and TRBJ2-1, with D hard to call. Germline CDR1 is MNHEY and CDR2 is SVGAGI. The CDR3 is 12 amino acids. The ends were cut back, 6 bases at V and 2 bases at J, with 5 bases in the middle. CDR3 loop: CASRNTYNEQFF. The CDR3 DNA is TGTGCCAGCAGAAACACCTACAATGAGCAGTTCTTC.

J is TRBJ1-2 and V is TRBV6-5; 8 bases are a match to TRBD1. Germline lookup yields CDR1 MNHEY and CDR2 SVGAGI. V lost 5 bases to trimming and J lost 2 bases; unmatched junction nucleotides: 1. This CDR3 contains 13 residues. In nucleotides, the CDR3 is TGTGCCAGCAGTGGGACAGGAAACTATGGCTACACCTTC. Amino acids: CASSGTGNYGYTF.

V usage is TRBV7-6 and J usage is TRBJ2-3, with D tentatively TRBD1 (6 bases). The CDR3 has 17 amino acids. Germline loops: CDR1 SGHVS, CDR2 FNYEAQ. Trimming took off 4 bases at V and 4 bases at J, with 21 bases between the two ends. Here the CDR3 DNA reads TGTGCCAGCAGCTCGGTTATCAGGGGCGCCCTAGCAGATACGCAGTATTTT. It yields the protein CASSSVIRGALADTQYF.

CDR3 region: CASSLLTEAFF. Written as DNA, the CDR3 is TGTGCCAGCAGTCTCCTCACTGAAGCTTTCTTT. The chain employs TRBV28 and TRBJ1-1; D gene unclear. The germline gives CDR1 MDHEN, CDR2 SYDVKM. The CDR3 covers 11 residues. Trimming shortened V by 5 bases and J by 4 bases, and 5 bases separated the two germline ends.

The chain couples TRBV6-1 to TRBJ2-1; D is possibly TRBD1 (5 bases). Germline CDR1 and CDR2: MNHNS and SASEGT. The V end lost 6 bases, the J end lost 0 bases, and 12 bases lay between the germline ends. The CDR3 runs to 15 residues. The CDR3 sequence is CASSPRASSYNEQFF. CDR3 in DNA: TGTGCCAGCAGCCCCAGGGCCAGCTCCTACAATGAGCAGTTCTTC.

J is TRBJ2-1 and V is TRBV7-9; D remains unclear. This CDR3 is built from 11 residues. Deletions cut 3 bases from V and 9 bases from J, with 6 bases between. From germline, CDR1 is SEHNR and CDR2 FQNEAQ (reference sequence). The CDR3 DNA reads as TGTGCCAGCAGCTTTCACAGTGAGCAGTTCTTC. Translation: CASSFHSEQFF.

This chain uses TRBV5-5 with TRBJ2-7, with 8 bases identical to TRBD2. This CDR3 has 15 amino acids. V dropped 0 bases and J dropped 6; count of bases not matched to a gene: 8. Germline V gene data show CDR1 as SGHKS and CDR2 as YYEKEE (reference sequence). The CDR3 region is CASSLVVAGMVEQYF. In DNA, the CDR3 is TGTGCCAGCAGCTTGGTAGTAGCGGGAATGGTCGAGCAGTACTTC.